These 29 T cell receptor beta chains share one sample of origin, sequenced in a study of blood T cell repertoires in COVID-19. Profiling relied on immunoSEQ multiplex PCR, and the TCRdb table lists in-frame clones only, not all of them. This sample yields about 86,000 clones, of which around four fifths are seen a single time; about 3.4% belongs to the top ten. Sequenced sample: peripheral blood. The source is a man aged 45-65 years with acute or convalescent COVID-19.

The gene calls are TRBV30 and TRBJ2-1, with D perhaps matching TRBD1 (7 bases). Deletions cut 1 base from V and 13 bases from J, with 17 bases between. The germline V gene encodes CDR1 GTSNPN and CDR2 SVGIG (reference sequence). The CDR3 spans 13 residues. CDR3 sequence (DNA): TGTGCCTGGAGTGGCGGGACAGATACTGCCCAGTTCTTC. This codes for CAWSGGTDTAQFF.

The chain links TRBV2 to TRBJ2-5, with D possibly matching TRBD2 (7 bases). The CDR3 consists of 14 residues. Germline loops: CDR1 SNHLY, CDR2 FYNNEI. The V gene lost 7 bases and the J gene lost 5 bases, with 17 bases spanning the gap. Written as DNA, the CDR3 is TGTGCCAGCAAAGCTGGCGGGGGCTTCGAGACCCAGTACTTC. This encodes CASKAGGGFETQYF.

J is TRBJ2-3 and V is TRBV19; possible D gene TRBD2, 5 bases. With 6 bases removed from V and 0 bases from J, the gap between germline ends came to 13 bases. Germline loops: CDR1 LNHDA, CDR2 SQIVND (reference sequence). CDR3 length: 15 amino acids. In DNA form, the CDR3 reads TGTGCCAGTAGACCGGTGGAGGCTAGCACAGATACGCAGTATTTT. This codes for CASRPVEASTDTQYF.

The chain carries TRBV7-9 and TRBJ2-3; D not certain. The CDR3 totals 14 residues. The V and J ends lost 5 bases and 0 bases respectively, with 9 bases between them. Germline V gene lookup returns CDR1 SEHNR and CDR2 FQNEAQ (reference sequence). The CDR3 sequence: CASSLSVSTDTQYF. As DNA, the CDR3 is TGTGCCAGCAGCCTCTCCGTTAGCACAGATACGCAGTATTTT.

The chain recombines TRBV19 with TRBJ2-3, with 7 bases matching TRBD1. J lost 1 base, V lost 3 bases, and 1 base had no gene match. This CDR3 spans 14 amino acids. Germline CDR1 is LNHDA and CDR2 is SQIVND (reference sequence). Written as DNA, the CDR3 is TGTGCCAGTAGTATCGGGACAGGCACAGATACGCAGTATTTT. Its protein is CASSIGTGTDTQYF.

The chain recombines TRBV5-1 with TRBJ2-7, with 10 positions matching TRBD1. J lost 7 bases, V lost 5 bases, and 12 bases had no gene match. The germline CDR1 and CDR2 sequences are SGHRS and YFSETQ. The CDR3 runs 15 residues. CDR3: CASRPPGQGLTEQYF. The DNA for the CDR3 is TGCGCCAGCAGACCTCCGGGACAGGGGCTAACGGAGCAGTACTTC. The whole variable domain, filled in from reference TRBV5-1 and TRBJ2-7, reads KAGVTQTPRYLIKTRGQQVTLSCSPISGHRSVSWYQQTPGQGLQFLFEYFSETQRNKGNFPGRFSGRQFSNSRSEMNVSTLELGDSALYLCASRPPGQGLTEQYFGPGTRLTVT.

The chain links TRBV5-4 to TRBJ1-1; unclear D gene. With 2 bases removed from V and 2 bases from J, the gap between germline ends came to 4 bases. The germline V gene encodes CDR1 SGHNT and CDR2 YYREEE (reference sequence). The CDR3 is 12 amino acids. CDR3 residues: CASSFHNTEAFF. CDR3 in DNA: TGTGCCAGCAGCTTCCATAACACTGAAGCTTTCTTT.

This clone turned up a few times. V is TRBV7-9 and J is TRBJ2-1; 10 bases map to TRBD2. The germline V gene has CDR1 SEHNR and CDR2 FQNEAQ (reference sequence). V was pared by 4 bases and J by 9 bases, with 18 bases of the junction left unmatched. CDR3 length equals 18 residues. The CDR3 sequence: CASSWNQGLAPFTGEQFF. In nucleotides, the CDR3 is TGTGCCAGCAGCTGGAACCAGGGACTAGCGCCTTTCACGGGTGAGCAGTTCTTC.

The V gene is TRBV5-6, the J gene TRBJ1-3, with TRBD1 as a possible D gene (5 bases). V lost 2 bases, J lost 2 bases, and 8 bases lay in between. CDR3 length: 14 residues. Germline V gene lookup returns CDR1 SGHDT and CDR2 YYEEEE. The CDR3 here is CASSFGQTGNTIYF. The CDR3 bases are TGTGCCAGCAGCTTCGGACAAACTGGAAACACCATATATTTT.

This clone came up a few times. The gene calls are TRBV18 and TRBJ1-5; D unclear. This CDR3 region has 15 residues. Trimming stripped 3 bases from V and 7 bases from J, with 16 bases between. Germline assignment: CDR1 KGHSH and CDR2 LQKENI. DNA for the CDR3: TGTGCCAGCTCACCTTTAGGGCTAGCCGGCCAGCCCCAGCATTTT. Translating it yields CASSPLGLAGQPQHF.

The CDR3 reads CASTRQGASEAFF. CDR3 bases: TGTGCCAGCACGCGCCAGGGGGCTAGTGAAGCTTTCTTT. The V call is TRBV6-6, the J call TRBJ1-1; the match to TRBD1 covers 8 bases. The CDR3 spans 13 residues. The germline V gene has CDR1 MNHNY and CDR2 SVGAGI (reference sequence). J lost 7 bases, V lost 7 bases, and 8 bases had no gene match.

The V call is TRBV6-5, the J call TRBJ2-1; 10 nucleotides agree with TRBD2. The CDR3 has 15 amino acids. Germline-derived CDR1 and CDR2 are MNHEY and SVGAGI. Germline trimming cut 6 bases from V and 4 bases from J; bases unmatched to any gene: 6. CDR3: CASSLTSGHYNEQFF. In DNA form, the CDR3 reads TGTGCCAGCAGCTTGACTAGCGGGCATTACAATGAGCAGTTCTTC.

This chain uses TRBV28 with TRBJ1-2; weak D call: TRBD1 (6 bases). This CDR3 is built from 14 residues. The V and J ends lost 3 bases and 7 bases respectively, with 15 bases between them. Germline V gene data show CDR1 as MDHEN and CDR2 as SYDVKM. This chain's CDR3 is CASSLADRQAGYTF. As DNA, the CDR3 is TGTGCCAGCAGTTTGGCAGACAGGCAGGCTGGCTACACCTTC.

V is TRBV30 and J is TRBJ1-6; 7 bases map to TRBD1. V was pared by 3 bases and J by 5 bases, with 7 bases of the junction left unmatched. The germline V gene encodes CDR1 GTSNPN and CDR2 SVGIG (reference sequence). There are 15 residues in the CDR3. Here the CDR3 DNA reads TGTGCCTGGAGAGGGGGACAGCTGAATAATTCACCCCTCCACTTT. Translation gives CAWRGGQLNNSPLHF.

The genes are TRBV7-2 and TRBJ2-3; TRBD2 might be the D (6 bases). The V gene lost 2 bases and the J gene lost 1 base, with 10 bases spanning the gap. Germline values: CDR1 SGHTA, CDR2 FQGNSA. CDR3 length equals 15 residues. The CDR3 sequence: CASSLQSGGTDTQYF. In DNA, the CDR3 is TGTGCCAGCAGCTTACAGTCGGGAGGCACAGATACGCAGTATTTT.

The rearrangement joins TRBV9 to TRBJ2-2, with 10 positions matching TRBD1. Germline values: CDR1 SGDLS, CDR2 YYNGEE. Trimming cost V 7 bases and J 7 bases; bases outside gene matches: 7. The CDR3 runs 14 residues. CDR3 sequence reads: CASREGQGIGELFF. DNA for the CDR3: TGTGCCAGCCGCGAGGGACAGGGGATCGGGGAGCTGTTTTTT. Supplemented by reference TRBV9 and TRBJ2-2, the full variable domain reads DSGVTQTPKHLITATGQRVTLRCSPRSGDLSVYWYQQSLDQGLQFLIQYYNGEERAKGNILERFSAQQFPDLHSELNLSSLELGDSALYFCASREGQGIGELFFGEGSRLTVL.

The rearrangement links TRBV10-3 to TRBJ2-1; 8 positions agree with TRBD2. This CDR3 region has 15 residues. The V segment lost 7 bases and the J segment 4 bases; nucleotides outside the gene matches: 9. Per the germline V gene, CDR1 is ENHRY and CDR2 is SYGVKD. The CDR3, as DNA: TGTGCCATCACCCCGGGACTAGGGAGTTACAATGAGCAGTTCTTC. This gives the protein CAITPGLGSYNEQFF.

The genes are TRBV4-3 and TRBJ1-1, with D perhaps matching TRBD1 (5 bases). The CDR3 covers 16 residues. V lost 0 bases, J lost 1 base, and 12 bases lay in between. Germline CDR1 is LGHNA and CDR2 is YSLEER. The chain's CDR3 is CASSQDRRGWNTEAFF. The CDR3 DNA follows: TGCGCCAGCAGCCAAGATAGGAGGGGTTGGAACACTGAAGCTTTCTTT.

The chain is built from TRBV29-1 and TRBJ1-2; unclear D gene. The CDR3 loop spans 12 amino acids. Germline V gene sequence: CDR1 SQVTM, CDR2 ANQGSEA. V was shortened by 3 bases and J by 4 bases, with 9 bases between the two germline ends. The CDR3 loop is CSVDSLFYGYTF. The CDR3, as DNA: TGCAGCGTTGATTCCCTGTTCTATGGCTACACCTTC.

The chain has TRBV2 and TRBJ1-5; D is undetermined. V was shortened by 3 bases and J by 2 bases, with 14 bases between the two germline ends. Germline CDR1 reads SNHLY; CDR2 reads FYNNEI. The CDR3 runs 16 residues. The CDR3 region has the DNA TGTGCCAGCAGTGACCCCATCCTAGTCGGCAATCAGCCCCAGCATTTT. The encoded protein is CASSDPILVGNQPQHF.

The J gene is TRBJ1-2, the V gene TRBV6-6; 10 bases align to TRBD1. The CDR3 length is 14 residues. The germline V gene encodes CDR1 MNHNY and CDR2 SVGAGI (reference sequence). Trimming cost V 5 bases and J 6 bases; bases outside gene matches: 6. CDR3 loop: CASSTLGTGDGYTF. The CDR3 coding sequence is TGTGCCAGCAGTACCCTCGGGACAGGGGATGGCTACACCTTC.

Here the CDR3 reads CASMTSGKSTDTQYF. The CDR3 nucleotides read TGTGCCAGCATGACTAGCGGCAAGAGCACAGATACGCAGTATTTT. The V call is TRBV6-5, the J call TRBJ2-3; 9 nucleotides agree with TRBD2. The CDR3 is 15 amino acids. Germline V gives CDR1 MNHEY, CDR2 SVGAGI. V lost 7 bases and J lost 0; bases outside the gene matches: 5.

The chain combines TRBV7-2 with TRBJ1-3; 9 bases match TRBD1. The germline CDR1 and CDR2 sequences are SGHTA and FQGNSA. V was clipped by 6 bases and J by 3 bases; unmatched bases: 6. There are 15 residues in the CDR3. This CDR3 is CASRPQGAHGNTIYF. As DNA, the CDR3 is TGTGCCAGCAGGCCACAGGGGGCGCATGGAAACACCATATATTTT.

This clone has more than one count but fewer than ten. The J gene is TRBJ1-1, the V gene TRBV7-9; 9 bases are a match to TRBD1. This CDR3 is 18 amino acids long. Germline loops: CDR1 SEHNR, CDR2 FQNEAQ (reference sequence). J was trimmed by 1 base and V by 1 base; bases with no gene match: 10. In nucleotides, the CDR3 is TGTGCCAGCAGCTTAGTGTCCCGGGACAGGGTTGAGAACACTGAAGCTTTCTTT. This encodes CASSLVSRDRVENTEAFF.

The chain employs TRBV24-1 and TRBJ1-1; D is uncertain. The V and J ends lost 3 bases and 4 bases respectively, with 14 bases between them. Germline lookup yields CDR1 KGHDR and CDR2 SFDVKD. CDR3 size: 15 residues. The CDR3 region is CATSDADGKITEAFF. CDR3 DNA sequence: TGTGCCACCAGTGATGCAGACGGGAAGATCACTGAAGCTTTCTTT.

The gene calls are TRBV4-3 and TRBJ1-2; 7 nucleotides align to TRBD1. The V and J ends lost 0 bases and 7 bases, in that order; junction bases with no gene match: 8. Per the germline V gene, CDR1 is LGHNA and CDR2 is YSLEER. CDR3 length: 15 residues. In DNA, the CDR3 is TGCGCCAGCAGCCAAGATTGGAGACAGGGAGGTGGCTACACCTTC. Translated: CASSQDWRQGGGYTF.

V is TRBV29-1 and J is TRBJ2-2, with D maybe TRBD2 (6 bases). From germline, CDR1 is SQVTM and CDR2 ANQGSEA. The CDR3 runs to 15 residues. The ends were cut back, 1 base at V and 7 bases at J, with 16 bases in the middle. The CDR3 DNA sequence: TGCAGCGTTGAAGTAGGTGCCGGGAGACACGGGGAGCTGTTTTTT. Amino acids: CSVEVGAGRHGELFF.

This sequence joins TRBV19 and TRBJ2-5; TRBD1 agrees at 7 bases. V was pared by 6 bases and J by 2 bases, with 9 bases of the junction left unmatched. The V gene's germline CDR1 is LNHDA and CDR2 SQIVND (reference sequence). This CDR3 is built from 15 residues. CDR3 bases: TGTGCCAGTAGCGTGGCACAGGGGAAACAAGAGACCCAGTACTTC. Amino acid sequence: CASSVAQGKQETQYF. Complete variable domain (other parts from reference TRBV19 and TRBJ2-5): DGGITQSPKYLFRKEGQNVTLSCEQNLNHDAMYWYRQDPGQGLRLIYYSQIVNDFQKGDIAEGYSVSREKKESFPLTVTSAQKNPTAFYLCASSVAQGKQETQYFGPGTRLLVL.

Written as DNA, the CDR3 is TGTGCCAGCAGCCCACCCAACCGGGACAGCCACTACGAGCAGTACTTC. Its protein is CASSPPNRDSHYEQYF. The chain joins TRBV7-9 to TRBJ2-7, with TRBD1 identical over 7 bases. The germline CDR1 and CDR2 sequences are SEHNR and FQNEAQ (reference sequence). The CDR3 has 16 amino acids. The ends lost 5 bases at V and 3 bases at J; junction bases unmatched: 13.